This T cell receptor (beta chain) was recovered during a study of beta chain features in type 1 diabetes. cDNA synthesis used the whole RNA isolate, giving expressed TCRB sequences. Using immunoSEQ multiplex PCR, the repertoire was profiled, and TCRdb retains in-frame clones only, with some absent. The profile shows around 430,000 clones, around 30% of them singletons. The CDR3 spans 11 residues. Trimming stripped 3 bases from V and 5 bases from J, with 7 bases between. Germline V gene data show CDR1 as GTSNPN and CDR2 as SVGIG (reference sequence). All of the sorted populations showed purity greater than 98%.

The material sequenced was naive CD4+ T cells from blood. The sequence derives from a young man in good health. V gene TRBV30 combines with J gene TRBJ1-2; D perhaps matches TRBD1 (6 bases). The CDR3 here is CAWSTGYGYTF. CDR3 in DNA: TGTGCCTGGAGCACAGGGTATGGCTACACCTTC.